Below, 21 T cell receptor beta chains from the same sample are listed, as sequenced in a study of memory CD8 T cells in hepatitis C reinfection. Documented time point: pre-reinfection, 55 to 20 weeks before reinfection detection. Sorted cells were sequenced directly ex vivo without any in vitro expansion. Data came from immunoSEQ multiplex PCR; TCRdb stores just in-frame clones and leaves some out. In the table there are just over 50,000 clones, nearly 90% of which are singletons. Sequenced: naive CD8+ T cells sorted from blood. The receptors were sampled from a man aged 18 to 29 with hepatitis C virus infection.

The chain couples TRBV5-1 to TRBJ1-1; D gene ambiguous. Trimming removed 0 bases from V and 3 bases from J, with 6 bases in between. CDR3 length equals 13 residues. Germline loops: CDR1 SGHRS, CDR2 YFSETQ. CDR3 region: CASSLVQDTEAFF. The CDR3 DNA follows: TGCGCCAGCAGCTTGGTTCAGGACACTGAAGCTTTCTTT.

This clone was seen more than once but under ten times. This chain uses TRBV5-1 with TRBJ1-5; the D is unclear. Trimming removed 1 base from V and 4 bases from J, with 6 bases in between. The germline V gene encodes CDR1 SGHRS and CDR2 YFSETQ. The CDR3 contains 13 residues. CDR3 sequence reads: CASSLTGNQPQHF. CDR3 sequence (DNA): TGCGCCAGCAGCTTGACGGGGAATCAGCCCCAGCATTTT.

This clone was observed once. This CDR3 is CAWNYGTSTDTQYF. CDR3 sequence (DNA): TGTGCCTGGAATTACGGGACTAGCACAGATACGCAGTATTTT. The chain has TRBV30 and TRBJ2-3; tentatively, D is TRBD2 (6 bases). The V end was cut by 4 bases, the J end by 0 bases, with 11 bases between. The CDR3 runs 14 residues. Germline V gene data show CDR1 as GTSNPN and CDR2 as SVGIG (reference sequence).

The gene calls are TRBV6-1 and TRBJ1-4; 9 nucleotides match TRBD1. After removal of 6 bases from V and 7 bases from J, the junction contained 3 bases not matched to a gene. The length of the CDR3 is 13 residues. Germline CDR1 reads MNHNS; CDR2 reads SASEGT. The CDR3: CASRGQGSEKLFF. CDR3 bases: TGTGCCAGCAGAGGACAGGGGAGTGAAAAACTGTTTTTT.

The V gene is TRBV7-9, the J gene TRBJ2-2; the match to TRBD1 covers 9 bases. The CDR3 is made up of 15 amino acids. The V and J ends lost 4 bases and 4 bases, in that order; junction bases with no gene match: 4. Per the germline V gene, CDR1 is SEHNR and CDR2 is FQNEAQ (reference sequence). CDR3 sequence reads: CASSSKQGATGELFF. The CDR3 nucleotides read TGTGCCAGCAGCTCAAAACAGGGGGCCACCGGGGAGCTGTTTTTT.

The rearrangement uses TRBV9 and TRBJ2-1, with a possible D match to TRBD1 (5 bases). The germline V gene encodes CDR1 SGDLS and CDR2 YYNGEE. V lost 3 bases and J 7 bases, leaving 17 bases between the germline ends. This CDR3 spans 15 amino acids. The CDR3 sequence: CASSDSVRGPNEQFF. The CDR3 bases are TGTGCCAGCAGCGATTCTGTTAGGGGCCCTAATGAGCAGTTCTTC.

This chain links TRBV20-1 with TRBJ2-1; no clear D. From germline, CDR1 is DFQATT and CDR2 SNEGSKA (reference sequence). Trimming took off 0 bases at V and 6 bases at J, with 3 bases between the two ends. This CDR3 contains 11 residues. CDR3 protein: CSARDLNEQFF. The CDR3 DNA is TGCAGTGCTAGAGATCTCAATGAGCAGTTCTTC.

The chain links TRBV11-2 to TRBJ2-5, with D maybe TRBD1 (6 bases). V lost 7 bases and J 5 bases, leaving 17 bases between the germline ends. The CDR3 covers 14 residues. CDR1 and CDR2 (germline): SGHAT, FQNNGV. The DNA of the CDR3 is TGTGCCAGCACCCACTTCGGGCAGGGGGAGACCCAGTACTTC. This sequence encodes CASTHFGQGETQYF.

V usage is TRBV9 and J usage is TRBJ2-3; D perhaps matches TRBD1 (6 bases). The CDR3 length is 15 residues. The V end was cut by 4 bases, the J end by 0 bases, with 12 bases between. The germline V gene encodes CDR1 SGDLS and CDR2 YYNGEE. DNA for the CDR3: TGTGCCAGCAGCCTTACAGGGCTTAGCACAGATACGCAGTATTTT. Its translation is CASSLTGLSTDTQYF. Drawing the rest from reference TRBV9 and TRBJ2-3, the complete variable domain is DSGVTQTPKHLITATGQRVTLRCSPRSGDLSVYWYQQSLDQGLQFLIQYYNGEERAKGNILERFSAQQFPDLHSELNLSSLELGDSALYFCASSLTGLSTDTQYFGPGTRLTVL.

The count of this clone is one. The chain has TRBV27 and TRBJ2-7; D call uncertain. With 3 bases removed from V and 6 bases from J, the gap between germline ends came to 9 bases. The germline gives CDR1 MNHEY, CDR2 SMNVEV (reference sequence). The CDR3 has 12 amino acids. The CDR3 spells CASSLTKGEQYF. The CDR3 coding sequence is TGTGCCAGCAGTTTGACAAAAGGCGAGCAGTACTTC.

CDR3 in amino acids: CASSIGGNTGELFF. CDR3 bases: TGTGCCAGTAGTATAGGAGGGAACACCGGGGAGCTGTTTTTT. This sequence joins TRBV19 and TRBJ2-2, with unresolved D. Germline lookup yields CDR1 LNHDA and CDR2 SQIVND (reference sequence). This CDR3 has 14 residues. Deletions cut 1 base from V and 1 base from J, with 4 bases between.

The J gene is TRBJ1-2, the V gene TRBV7-9, with 8 bases matching TRBD1. V was pared by 2 bases and J by 6 bases, with 8 bases of the junction left unmatched. CDR3 length: 15 residues. Germline-derived CDR1 and CDR2 are SEHNR and FQNEAQ (reference sequence). CDR3 region: CASSLSPQGADGYTF. In nucleotides, the CDR3 is TGTGCCAGCAGCTTATCTCCCCAGGGGGCTGATGGCTACACCTTC.

The V call is TRBV19, the J call TRBJ2-4; a possible D gene is TRBD2 (7 bases). Per germline, CDR1 LNHDA and CDR2 SQIVND (reference sequence). The CDR3 consists of 14 residues. Trimming took off 3 bases at V and 3 bases at J, with 9 bases between the two ends. CDR3: CASSMGGGKNIQYF. CDR3 sequence (DNA): TGTGCCAGTAGTATGGGAGGGGGCAAAAACATTCAGTACTTC.

The chain uses TRBV28 and TRBJ1-6, with a weak D call TRBD1 (6 bases). This CDR3 region has 13 residues. Germline CDR1 reads MDHEN; CDR2 reads SYDVKM. The V end was cut by 7 bases, the J end by 13 bases, with 17 bases between. The CDR3 loop reads CASTQQGQTPLHF. CDR3 DNA sequence: TGTGCCAGCACCCAACAGGGCCAGACCCCCCTCCACTTT.

This chain connects TRBV30 to TRBJ2-3; TRBD2 aligns across 8 bases. Germline assignment: CDR1 GTSNPN and CDR2 SVGIG (reference sequence). V was pared by 3 bases and J by 6 bases, with 8 bases of the junction left unmatched. The CDR3 covers 14 residues. The chain's CDR3 is CAWRIGGADDTQYF. The CDR3 coding sequence is TGTGCCTGGAGAATCGGGGGGGCCGACGATACGCAGTATTTT.

CDR3 amino acids: CASSAGTWIYEQYF. The CDR3 region has the DNA TGTGCCAGTAGTGCAGGGACATGGATTTACGAGCAGTACTTC. The chain links TRBV19 to TRBJ2-7, with a tentative D call TRBD1 (6 bases). The CDR3 has 14 amino acids. V lost 5 bases and J lost 4, with 15 bases in between. Germline CDR1 LNHDA, CDR2 SQIVND (reference sequence).

The chain couples TRBV7-6 to TRBJ2-6; 8 bases line up with TRBD1. The V segment lost 1 base and the J segment 1 base; nucleotides outside the gene matches: 3. The CDR3 consists of 17 residues. Germline V gives CDR1 SGHVS, CDR2 FNYEAQ. DNA of the CDR3: TGTGCCAGCAGCTTAGGGACAGGGCCTTCTGGGGCCAACGTCCTGACTTTC. It specifies CASSLGTGPSGANVLTF.

This clone has only one observation. This sequence joins TRBV11-2 and TRBJ2-6; TRBD1 agrees at 7 bases. V lost 7 bases to trimming and J lost 3 bases; unmatched junction nucleotides: 9. CDR1 and CDR2 (germline): SGHAT, FQNNGV. The CDR3 totals 16 residues. The CDR3 nucleotides read TGTGCCAGCACCTACCCGACAGGGAGTGGGGCCAACGTCCTGACTTTC. Its translation: CASTYPTGSGANVLTF.

In this sample, this clone turned up once. The rearrangement uses TRBV6-5 and TRBJ2-5, with 9 bases aligning to TRBD2. Germline trimming cut 7 bases from V and 3 bases from J; bases unmatched to any gene: 3. The CDR3 totals 13 residues. Germline CDR1 and CDR2: MNHEY and SVGAGI. The CDR3 region is CASKKRGEETQYF. Here the CDR3 DNA reads TGTGCCAGCAAAAAGCGGGGGGAAGAGACCCAGTACTTC.

CDR3 region: CASSESGLAVEQYF. The CDR3 DNA reads as TGTGCCAGCAGTGAGTCGGGACTAGCAGTCGAGCAGTACTTC. The gene calls are TRBV28 and TRBJ2-7; 9 bases match TRBD2. The CDR3 is 14 amino acids. The trim removed 5 bases at V and 6 bases at J, leaving 8 bases unmatched. Per the germline V gene, CDR1 is MDHEN and CDR2 is SYDVKM.

The rearrangement uses TRBV7-2 and TRBJ2-5; 7 bases match TRBD1. CDR1 and CDR2 from the germline V gene are SGHTA and FQGNSA. Losses at the gene ends were 5 bases for V and 5 bases for J; bases not matched to a gene: 17. The CDR3 contains 17 residues. CDR3 sequence: CASSERWDSWSDETQYF. In DNA, the CDR3 is TGTGCCAGCAGCGAGCGATGGGACAGTTGGTCAGATGAGACCCAGTACTTC.